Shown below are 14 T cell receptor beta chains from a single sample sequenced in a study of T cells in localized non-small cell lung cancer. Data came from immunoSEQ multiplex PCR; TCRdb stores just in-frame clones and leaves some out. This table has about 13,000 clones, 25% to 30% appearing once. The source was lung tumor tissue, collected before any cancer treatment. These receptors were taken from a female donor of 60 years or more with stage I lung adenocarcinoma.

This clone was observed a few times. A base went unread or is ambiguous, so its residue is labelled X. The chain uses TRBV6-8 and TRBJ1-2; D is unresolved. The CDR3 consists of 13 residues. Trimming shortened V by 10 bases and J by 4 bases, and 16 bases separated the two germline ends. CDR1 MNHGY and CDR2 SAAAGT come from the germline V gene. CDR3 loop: CAXTPGLIYGYTF. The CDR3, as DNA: TGTGCCARCACACCCGGACTTATCTATGGCTACACCTTC.

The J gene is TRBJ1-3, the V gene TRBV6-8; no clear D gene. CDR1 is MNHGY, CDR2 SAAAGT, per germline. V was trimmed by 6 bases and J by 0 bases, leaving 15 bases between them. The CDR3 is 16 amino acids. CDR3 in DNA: TGTGCCAGCAGCTTGGCGAGGACCAGCTCTGGAAACACCATATATTTT. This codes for CASSLARTSSGNTIYF.

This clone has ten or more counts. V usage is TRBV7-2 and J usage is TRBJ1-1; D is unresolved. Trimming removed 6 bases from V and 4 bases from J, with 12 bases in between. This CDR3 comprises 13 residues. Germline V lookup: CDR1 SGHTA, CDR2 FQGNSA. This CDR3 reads CASSWKEGTEAFF. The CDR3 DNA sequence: TGTGCCAGCAGTTGGAAGGAGGGCACTGAAGCTTTCTTT.

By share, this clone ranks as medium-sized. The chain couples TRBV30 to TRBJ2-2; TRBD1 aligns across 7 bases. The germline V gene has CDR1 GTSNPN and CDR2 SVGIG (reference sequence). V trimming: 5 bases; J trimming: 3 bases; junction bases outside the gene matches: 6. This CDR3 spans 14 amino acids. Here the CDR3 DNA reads TGTGCCTGGGACAAGACAGGGTACACCGGGGAGCTGTTTTTT. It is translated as CAWDKTGYTGELFF.

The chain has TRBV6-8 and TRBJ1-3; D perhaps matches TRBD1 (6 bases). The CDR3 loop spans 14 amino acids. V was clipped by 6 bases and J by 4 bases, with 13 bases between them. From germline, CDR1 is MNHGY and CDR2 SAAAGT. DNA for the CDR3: TGTGCCAGCAGCCACGGGGGCCCAGGAAACACCATATATTTT. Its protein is CASSHGGPGNTIYF.

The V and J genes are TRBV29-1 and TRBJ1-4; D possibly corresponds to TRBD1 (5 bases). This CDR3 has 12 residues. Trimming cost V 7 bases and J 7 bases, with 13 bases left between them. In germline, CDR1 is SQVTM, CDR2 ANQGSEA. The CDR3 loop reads CSASLGGEKLFF. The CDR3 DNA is TGCAGCGCTTCGTTGGGGGGTGAAAAACTGTTTTTT.

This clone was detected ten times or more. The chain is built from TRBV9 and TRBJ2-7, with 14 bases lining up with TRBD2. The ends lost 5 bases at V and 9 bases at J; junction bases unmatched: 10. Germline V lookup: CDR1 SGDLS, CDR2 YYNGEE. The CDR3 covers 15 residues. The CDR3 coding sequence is TGTGCCAGCAGTGGCCGGGGACTAGCGGGAGTGGGGCAGTACTTC. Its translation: CASSGRGLAGVGQYF.

DNA of the CDR3: TGTGCCAGCAGTCTCCTCCACAATGAGCAGTTCTTC. Amino acids: CASSLLHNEQFF. J is TRBJ2-1 and V is TRBV28; no clear D. The CDR3 contains 12 residues. Germline lookup yields CDR1 MDHEN and CDR2 SYDVKM. V gave up 5 bases and J gave up 5 bases, with 7 bases separating them.

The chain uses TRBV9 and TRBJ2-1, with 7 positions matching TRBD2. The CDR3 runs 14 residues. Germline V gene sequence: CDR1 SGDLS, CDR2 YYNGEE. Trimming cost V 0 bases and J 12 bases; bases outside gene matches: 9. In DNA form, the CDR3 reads TGTGCCAGCAGCGTAGCTACTGGGGGGGAAGGGCAGTTCTTC. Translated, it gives CASSVATGGEGQFF.

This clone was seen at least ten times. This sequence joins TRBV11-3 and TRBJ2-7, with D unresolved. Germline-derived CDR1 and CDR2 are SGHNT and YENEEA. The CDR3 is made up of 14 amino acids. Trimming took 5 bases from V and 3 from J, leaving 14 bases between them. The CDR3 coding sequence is TGTGCCAGCAGCATCAACCCCGGTCACTACGAGCAGTACTTC. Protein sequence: CASSINPGHYEQYF.

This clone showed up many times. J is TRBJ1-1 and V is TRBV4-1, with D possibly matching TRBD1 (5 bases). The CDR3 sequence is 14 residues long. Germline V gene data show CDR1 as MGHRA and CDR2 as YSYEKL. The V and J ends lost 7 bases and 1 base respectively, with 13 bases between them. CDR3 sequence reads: CASKQEVSNTEAFF. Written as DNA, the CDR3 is TGCGCCAGCAAACAGGAGGTCTCGAACACTGAAGCTTTCTTT.

CDR3 residues: CASSLPGQSSYEQYF. CDR3 bases: TGTGCCAGCAGCTTACCGGGACAGAGCTCCTACGAGCAGTACTTC. This chain links TRBV11-3 with TRBJ2-7, with TRBD1 matching 7 bases. The germline V gene encodes CDR1 SGHNT and CDR2 YENEEA. V lost 2 bases and J lost 0; bases outside the gene matches: 4. The CDR3 extends over 15 amino acids.

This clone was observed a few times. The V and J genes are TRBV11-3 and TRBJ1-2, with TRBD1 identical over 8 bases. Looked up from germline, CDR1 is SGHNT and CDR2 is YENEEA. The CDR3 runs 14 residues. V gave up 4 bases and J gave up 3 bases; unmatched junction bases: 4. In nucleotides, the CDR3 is TGTGCCAGCAGCTCAACAGGGGGACACTATGGCTACACCTTC. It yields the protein CASSSTGGHYGYTF.

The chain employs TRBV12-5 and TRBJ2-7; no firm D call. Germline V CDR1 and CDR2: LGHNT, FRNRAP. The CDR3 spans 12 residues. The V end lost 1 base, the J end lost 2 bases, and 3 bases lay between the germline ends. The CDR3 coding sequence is TGTGCTAGTGGTTTGGCCCCCTACGAGCAGTACTTC. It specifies CASGLAPYEQYF.